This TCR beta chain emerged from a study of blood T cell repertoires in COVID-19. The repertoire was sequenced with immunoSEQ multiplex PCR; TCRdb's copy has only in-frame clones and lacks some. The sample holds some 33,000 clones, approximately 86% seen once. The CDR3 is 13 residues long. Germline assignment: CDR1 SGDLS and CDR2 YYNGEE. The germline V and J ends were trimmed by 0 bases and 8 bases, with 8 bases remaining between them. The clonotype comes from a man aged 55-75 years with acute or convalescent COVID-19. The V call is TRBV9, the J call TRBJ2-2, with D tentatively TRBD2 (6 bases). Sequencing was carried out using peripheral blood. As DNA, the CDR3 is TGTGCCAGCAGCGTAGTCGGGACTGGGGAGCTGTTTTTT. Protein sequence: CASSVVGTGELFF.